This entry is about one TCR beta chain. What antigen it recognizes has not been identified. Per-nucleotide qualities are absent, and no much larger clonotype sits a single base away. These data originate in a study of CD8+ T cells in alopecia areata (dated by TCRdb to the late 2010s). For the study in its entirety: The treated patients, all with moderate-to-severe alopecia areata, were enrolled in an open-label pilot trial of oral tofacitinib given at 5 to 10 mg twice daily. Patients on tofacitinib were biopsied at baseline and after 4 and 24 weeks of treatment, and several of the patients also had a later scalp biopsy. Scalp tissue and sorted CD4+ and CD8+ peripheral blood T cells from patchy and totalis/universalis alopecia areata patients and from healthy controls were covered by human TCRbeta sequencing. RNA was obtained with the PAXgene miRNA kit for fixed scalp, the miRNeasy kit for PBMCs, and the RNeasy kit for mouse skin. Tofacitinib was given for 6 to 18 months, followed by 6 months of follow-up off drug to assess delayed response and recurrence. In treated patients, disease severity was measured using the SALT score, which gives the percentage of scalp surface area affected. The study used high-throughput TCRbeta sequencing to examine T cell clonal expansion in alopecia areata, in both the C3H/HeJ mouse model and human patients. Amplification of TCRbeta CDR3 regions was done by immunoSEQ multiplex PCR using 35 Vbeta forward primers and 13 Jbeta reverse primers. Clonality in the scalp was compared among normal scalp (n=4), patchy alopecia areata scalp (n=8), and alopecia totalis/universalis scalp (n=8).

The paper as a whole reports these results and caveats: Compared with normal scalp, lesional scalp had higher clonality and more expanded CD8+ clones, particularly in alopecia totalis/universalis, a pattern that suggests antigenic drive. During tofacitinib treatment, many expanded lesional clones stuck around in both scalp and blood, and this persistence may partly explain why relapse happens after treatment is stopped. With tofacitinib, both scalp clonality and the number of expanded CD8+ clones among the top 100 scalp clones went down significantly. Compared with mice, TCR sequences shared between patients were less clear, possibly partly because of HLA diversity across the patient population. Because the treated cohort was small and had only one nonresponder, larger studies are needed to examine links between baseline CD8+ expansion and response. Resident alphabeta T cells in normal human skin are also sequenced, complicating scalp TCR repertoire analysis, unlike mouse skin dominated by gammadelta T cells.

V is clipped by 0 bases and J by 0 bases, and the sequence between their germline boundaries is 11 bases long. CDR3 length: 16 amino acids, cysteine to phenylalanine. Only the CDR3 region is kept as DNA, spanning 48 bases read in frame from base 1. The CDR1 and CDR2 encoded by the germline V gene are MNHEY and SVGAGI. According to the study, the label for this sample's treatment or condition signals: oral pan-JAK inhibitor, 5-10 mg twice daily. From alopecia areata patients, peripheral blood was collected along with lesional scalp punch biopsies. After PBMCs were isolated by density centrifugation and stained for CD3, CD4 and CD8, a FACSAria was used to sort CD4+ and CD8+ T cells. Library preparation used the immunoSEQ multiplex PCR assay. RNA was extracted from all samples and reverse transcribed into cDNA, which served as template for TCR sequencing. First-strand cDNA was synthesized with SuperScript III using a 2:1 mix of oligo-dT and random hexamers. A synthetic immune receptor repertoire was used to measure amplification bias, and any remaining bias was corrected computationally. The original methods were these. Raw reads were preprocessed for error removal, and CDR3 was defined according to IMGT conventions as running from the conserved cysteine to phenylalanine. To get clonality, Shannon entropy was normalized by log2 of the number of productive unique TCRs and the result was subtracted from 1. CD4 or CD8 identity of scalp clones was inferred by cross-referencing scalp TCRbeta sequences with sorted blood CD4 and CD8 repertoires. Drawn from immuneACCESS, this table holds only the in-frame rearrangements with V and J called that TCRdb kept. Clones are partly lost; checked studies trace under half to an unresolved V gene and leave the rest unexplained. V and J calls and clone size are as listed in that table; D and trimming were resolved from the DNA. For this sample the table gives nearly 95,000 clones, of which around 71% were detected only once. Of the sample, around 16% falls within the top ten clones.

The rearrangement joined TRBV6-5 to TRBJ1-1; the D gene identity is not certain. This sequence was found in a human donor with alopecia areata. The sample here was CD8+ T cells sorted from blood, taken around week 46, from a patient treated with tofacitinib. The DNA reads TGTGCCAGCAGTTACTCACAGACCACAATGAACACTGAAGCTTTCTTT. It translates as CASSYSQTTMNTEAFF.